This TCR beta chain was observed in a study of PD-L1 blockade in urothelial cancer. Study details: Blood was analyzed 3 weeks (second dose) and 6 weeks after treatment start. A median of roughly 140,000 T cells was found in the blood samples.

Into every PCR, synthetic TCR analog templates were spiked. Profiling relied on immunoSEQ multiplex PCR, and the TCRdb table lists in-frame clones only, not all of them. The sample has 90,000 or so clones, 90% seen once. The CDR3 contains 16 residues. Trimming took 5 bases from V and 3 from J; bases not matched to a gene: 8. The germline gives CDR1 SGHNT, CDR2 YYREEE (reference sequence). The time point denotes: pretreatment peripheral blood. Sample numbers ranged from 1 to 8 per patient, encompassing pretreatment and on-treatment collections. Sample: PBMCs, taken around atezolizumab (anti-PD-L1) treatment. This chain links TRBV5-4 with TRBJ2-2, with TRBD1 identical over 9 bases. The TCR was taken from a man in his sixties with urothelial cancer. CDR3 sequence: CASSLQGASDTGELFF. The CDR3 DNA sequence: TGTGCCAGCAGTTTACAGGGGGCCTCGGACACCGGGGAGCTGTTTTTT.